The sequence of this T cell receptor beta chain was determined in a study of OX40 agonist ivuxolimab in advanced cancers. Findings and caveats of the study: Among the least clonally expanded were partial responders at 0.1-3.0 mg/kg.

The CDR3 runs 15 residues. V lost 0 bases to trimming and J lost 4 bases, with 10 bases between them. Germline-derived CDR1 and CDR2 are MNHEY and SVGAGI. For this clone: Antigen specificity is unknown.

The repertoire was sequenced with immunoSEQ multiplex PCR; TCRdb's copy has only in-frame clones and lacks some. The table includes under 95,000 clones, around 88% detected once. This TCR was recovered from an adult with an advanced solid tumor such as melanoma, head and neck, liver or kidney cancer. Specimen: CD4+ or CD8+ T cells sorted from blood, collected in a trial of the OX40 agonist ivuxolimab. This rearrangement joins TRBV6-5 to TRBJ2-4, with D possibly matching TRBD1 (5 bases). The DNA of the CDR3 is TGTGCCAGCAGTTACTCGCCAGGGTCAAAAAACATTCAGTACTTC. It codes for CASSYSPGSKNIQYF.